The subject of this entry is one TCR beta chain. This CDR3 region has 14 residues. V was clipped by 2 bases and J by 4 bases, with 12 bases between them. Germline V CDR1 and CDR2: SGHVS, FQNEAQ. Repertoires were generated with immunoSEQ multiplex PCR, while TCRdb's copy carries only in-frame clones and drops some. The table includes tens of thousands of clones, roughly 87% detected once. This sample stems from a study of control samples from healthy donors and cancer patients. The rearrangement joins TRBV7-8 to TRBJ2-7; the D gene is possibly TRBD2 (6 bases). The sequenced sample consisted of blood. This clonotype was obtained from a woman aged 50 to 65 in good health. The CDR3 nucleotides read TGTGCCAGCAGCTTATTGTGGGGGGATTACGAGCAGTACTTC. This translates into CASSLLWGDYEQYF. The whole variable domain, filled in from reference TRBV7-8 and TRBJ2-7, reads GAGVSQSPRYKVAKRGQDVALRCDPISGHVSLFWYQQALGQGPEFLTYFQNEAQLDKSGLPSDRFFAERPEGSVSTLKIQRTQQEDSAVYLCASSLLWGDYEQYFGPGTRLTVT.